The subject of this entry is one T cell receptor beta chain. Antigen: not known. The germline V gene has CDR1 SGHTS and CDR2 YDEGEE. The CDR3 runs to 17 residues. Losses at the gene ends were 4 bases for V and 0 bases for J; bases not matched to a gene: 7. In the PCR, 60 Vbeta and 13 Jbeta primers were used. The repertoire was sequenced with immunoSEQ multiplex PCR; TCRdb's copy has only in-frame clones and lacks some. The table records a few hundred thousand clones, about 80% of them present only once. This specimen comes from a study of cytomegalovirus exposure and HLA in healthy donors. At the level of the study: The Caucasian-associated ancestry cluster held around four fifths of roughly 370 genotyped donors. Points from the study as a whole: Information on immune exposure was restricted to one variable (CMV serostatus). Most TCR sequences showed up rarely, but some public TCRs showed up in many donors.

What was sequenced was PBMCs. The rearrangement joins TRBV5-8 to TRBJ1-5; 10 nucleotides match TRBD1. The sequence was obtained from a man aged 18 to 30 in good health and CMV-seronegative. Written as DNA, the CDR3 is TGTGCCAGCAGCCGGGACAGGGGCGGGAATAGCAATCAGCCCCAGCATTTT. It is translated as CASSRDRGGNSNQPQHF.